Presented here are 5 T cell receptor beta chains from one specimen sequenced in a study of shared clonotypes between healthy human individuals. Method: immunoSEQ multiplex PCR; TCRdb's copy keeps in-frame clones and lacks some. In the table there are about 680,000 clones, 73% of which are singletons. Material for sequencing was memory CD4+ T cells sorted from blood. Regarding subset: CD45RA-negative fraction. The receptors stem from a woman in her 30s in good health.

The CDR3 sequence is CASRSTGLSGNTIYF. In nucleotides, the CDR3 is TGCGCCAGCAGATCTACAGGGCTCTCTGGAAACACCATATATTTT. V usage is TRBV5-1 and J usage is TRBJ1-3; a possible D gene is TRBD1 (6 bases). Trimming cost V 5 bases and J 0 bases, with 12 bases left between them. CDR1 SGHRS and CDR2 YFSETQ come from the germline V gene. The CDR3 is 15 amino acids.

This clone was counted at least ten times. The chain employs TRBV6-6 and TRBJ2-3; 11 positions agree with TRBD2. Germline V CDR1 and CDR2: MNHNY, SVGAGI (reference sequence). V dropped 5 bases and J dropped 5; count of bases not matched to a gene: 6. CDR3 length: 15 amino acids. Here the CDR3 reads CASSPGTSGRDTQYF. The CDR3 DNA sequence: TGTGCCAGCAGTCCCGGGACTAGCGGCAGAGATACGCAGTATTTT.

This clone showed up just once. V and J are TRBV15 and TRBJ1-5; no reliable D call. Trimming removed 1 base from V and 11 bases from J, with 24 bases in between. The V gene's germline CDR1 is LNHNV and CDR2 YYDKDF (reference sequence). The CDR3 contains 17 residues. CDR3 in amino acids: CATSRVYGRPLGVAQHF. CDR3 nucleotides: TGTGCCACCAGCAGAGTGTACGGCCGTCCCCTCGGGGTAGCCCAGCATTTT.

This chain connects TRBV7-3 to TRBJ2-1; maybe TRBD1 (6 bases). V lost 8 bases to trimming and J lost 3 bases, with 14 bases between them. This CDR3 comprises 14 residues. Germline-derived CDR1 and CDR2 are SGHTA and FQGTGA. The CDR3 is CASDRDKIYNEQFF. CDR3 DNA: TGTGCCAGCGACCGGGACAAAATCTACAATGAGCAGTTCTTC.

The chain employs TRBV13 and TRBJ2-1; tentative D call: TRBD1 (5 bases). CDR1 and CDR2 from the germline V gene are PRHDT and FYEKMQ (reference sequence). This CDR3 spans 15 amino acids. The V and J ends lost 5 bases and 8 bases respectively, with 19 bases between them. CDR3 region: CASSLTRTLRDEQFF. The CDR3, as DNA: TGTGCCAGCAGCCTAACCCGGACACTCAGGGATGAGCAGTTCTTC. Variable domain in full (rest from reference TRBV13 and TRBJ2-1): AAGVIQSPRHLIKEKRETATLKCYPIPRHDTVYWYQQGPGQDPQFLISFYEKMQSDKGSIPDRFSAQQFSDYHSELNMSSLELGDSALYFCASSLTRTLRDEQFFGPGTRLTVL.